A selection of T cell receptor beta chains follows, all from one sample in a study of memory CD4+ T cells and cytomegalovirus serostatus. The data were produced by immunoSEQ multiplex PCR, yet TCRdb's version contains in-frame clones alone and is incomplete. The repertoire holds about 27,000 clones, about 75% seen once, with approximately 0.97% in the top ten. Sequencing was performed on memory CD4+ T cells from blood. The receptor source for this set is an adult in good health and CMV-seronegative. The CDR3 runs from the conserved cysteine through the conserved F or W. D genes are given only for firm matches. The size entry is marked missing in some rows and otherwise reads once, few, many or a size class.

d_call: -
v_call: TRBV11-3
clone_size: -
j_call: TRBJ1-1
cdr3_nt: TGTGCCAGCAGCTTAGGGGCAAACACTGAAGCTTTCTTT
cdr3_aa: CASSLGANTEAFF

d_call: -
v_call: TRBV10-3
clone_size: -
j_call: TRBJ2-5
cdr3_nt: TGTGCCATCAGTGTGAGTCGGGGGTCGGGAGAGACCCAGTACTTC
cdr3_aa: CAISVSRGSGETQYF

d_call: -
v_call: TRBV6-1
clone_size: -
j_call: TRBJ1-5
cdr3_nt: TGTGCCAGCAGAGATCAGGGAAACAATCAGCCCCAGCATTTT
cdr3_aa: CASRDQGNNQPQHF

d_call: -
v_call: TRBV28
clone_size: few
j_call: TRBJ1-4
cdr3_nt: TGTGCCAGCAGCCTGCGGGGGCGGGAAAAACTGTTTTTT
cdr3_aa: CASSLRGREKLFF

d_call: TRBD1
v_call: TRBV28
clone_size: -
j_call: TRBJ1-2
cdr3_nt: TGTGCCAGCAGTTTGGGGATGACAGGGTTTGGTGGCTACACCTTC
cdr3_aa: CASSLGMTGFGGYTF

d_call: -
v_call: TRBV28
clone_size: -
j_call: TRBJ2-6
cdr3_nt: TGTGCCAGCAGTTCCTTTGGGCTGAGATCTGGGGCCAACGTCCTGACTTTC
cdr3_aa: CASSSFGLRSGANVLTF

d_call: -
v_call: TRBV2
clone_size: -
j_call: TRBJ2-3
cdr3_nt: TGTGCCAGCAGTGTAGTTTTAGATACGCAGTATTTT
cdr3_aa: CASSVVLDTQYF

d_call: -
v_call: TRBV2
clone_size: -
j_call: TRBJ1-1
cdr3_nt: TGTGCCAGCAGTGGGGGTATGAACACTGAAGCTTTCTTT
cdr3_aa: CASSGGMNTEAFF

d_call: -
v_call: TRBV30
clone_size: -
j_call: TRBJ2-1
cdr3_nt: TGTGCCTGGACCCCCGGAGGGGTCGAGCAGTTCTTC
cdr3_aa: CAWTPGGVEQFF

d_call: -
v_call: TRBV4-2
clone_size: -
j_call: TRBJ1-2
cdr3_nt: TGTGCCAGCAGCCAAGACAGGGGCTCGGATGGCTACACCTTC
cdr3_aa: CASSQDRGSDGYTF

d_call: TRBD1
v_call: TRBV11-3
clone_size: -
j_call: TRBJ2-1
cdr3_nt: TGTGCCAGCAGCTTCGGACAGGCGAATGAGCAGTTCTTC
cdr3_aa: CASSFGQANEQFF

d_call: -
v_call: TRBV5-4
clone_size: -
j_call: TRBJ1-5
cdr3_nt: TGTGCCAGCAGCTTTAGGGGAAGCAATCAGCCCCAGCATTTT
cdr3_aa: CASSFRGSNQPQHF

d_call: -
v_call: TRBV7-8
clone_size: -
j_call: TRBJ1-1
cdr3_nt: TGTGCCAGCAGCTCCGGAATGAACACTGAAGCTTTCTTT
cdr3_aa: CASSSGMNTEAFF

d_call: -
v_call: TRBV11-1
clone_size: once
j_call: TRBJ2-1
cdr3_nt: TGTGCCAGCAGCTTAGGGTTGACCTCCCGCTCCTACAATGAGCAGTTCTTC
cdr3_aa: CASSLGLTSRSYNEQFF

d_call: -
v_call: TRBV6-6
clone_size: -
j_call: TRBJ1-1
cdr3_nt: TGTGCCAGCAGCCGGCCGAACACTGAAGCTTTCTTT
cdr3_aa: CASSRPNTEAFF

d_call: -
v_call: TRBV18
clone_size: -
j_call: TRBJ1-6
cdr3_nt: TGTGCCAGCTCACCACAGGGGAGGGATTCACCCCTCCACTTT
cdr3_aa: CASSPQGRDSPLHF

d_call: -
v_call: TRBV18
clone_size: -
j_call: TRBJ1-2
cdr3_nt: TGTGCCAGCTCACCGGGGCACGTAAACTATGGCTACACCTTC
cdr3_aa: CASSPGHVNYGYTF

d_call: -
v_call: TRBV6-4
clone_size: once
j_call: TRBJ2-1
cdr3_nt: TGTGCCAGCAGTGACTCGAACTCCCCCAGCAATGAGCAGTTCTTC
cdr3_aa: CASSDSNSPSNEQFF

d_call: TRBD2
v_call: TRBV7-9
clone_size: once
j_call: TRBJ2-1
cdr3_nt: TGTGCCAGCAGCTCGGGACTAGCGGGTTCTTTCTACAATGAGCAGTTCTTC
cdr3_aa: CASSSGLAGSFYNEQFF

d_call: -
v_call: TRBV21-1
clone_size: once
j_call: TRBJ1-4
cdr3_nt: TGTGCCAGCAGCACCCCCCCGGGTGGACAGCCAAGGGCAACTAATGAAAAACTGTTTTTT
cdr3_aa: CASSTPPGGQPRATNEKLFF

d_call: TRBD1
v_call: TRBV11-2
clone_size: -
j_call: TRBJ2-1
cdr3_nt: TGTGCCAGCAGCCTACCGTATAGGACAGGGGGCAATGAGCAGTTCTTC
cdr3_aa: CASSLPYRTGGNEQFF

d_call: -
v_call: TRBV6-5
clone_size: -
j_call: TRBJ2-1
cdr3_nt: TGTGCCAGCAGTTACTCTTTAGGGTTGGTCAATGAGCAGTTCTTC
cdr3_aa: CASSYSLGLVNEQFF

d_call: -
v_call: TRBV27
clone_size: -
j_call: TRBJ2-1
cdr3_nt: TGTGCCAGCAGGACCTCCGGGACTTCATCGAATGAGCAGTTCTTC
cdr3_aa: CASRTSGTSSNEQFF

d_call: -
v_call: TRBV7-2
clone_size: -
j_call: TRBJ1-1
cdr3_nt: TGTGCCAGCAGCTTTACAGAAACTGAAGCTTTCTTT
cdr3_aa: CASSFTETEAFF

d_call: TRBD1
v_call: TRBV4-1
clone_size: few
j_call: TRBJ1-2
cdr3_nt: TGCGCCAGCAGCCAAGTCCGGGACAGGGGGCGCGGTGACTATGGCTACACCTTC
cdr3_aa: CASSQVRDRGRGDYGYTF

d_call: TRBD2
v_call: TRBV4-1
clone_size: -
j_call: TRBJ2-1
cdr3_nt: TGCGCCAGCAGCCAGCGGGAGTACAATGAGCAGTTCTTC
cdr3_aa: CASSQREYNEQFF

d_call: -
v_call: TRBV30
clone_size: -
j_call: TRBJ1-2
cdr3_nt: TGTGCCTGGAGTGTACCGGGTACCGACTATGGCTACACCTTC
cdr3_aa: CAWSVPGTDYGYTF

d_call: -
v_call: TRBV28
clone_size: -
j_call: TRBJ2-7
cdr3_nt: TGTGCCAGCTTTTCGGGCCCCCCGAAGACCTACGAGCAGTACTTC
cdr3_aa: CASFSGPPKTYEQYF

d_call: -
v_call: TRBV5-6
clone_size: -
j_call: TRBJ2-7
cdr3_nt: TGTGCCAGCAGCTTGAATGCGTACGAGCAGTACTTC
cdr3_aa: CASSLNAYEQYF

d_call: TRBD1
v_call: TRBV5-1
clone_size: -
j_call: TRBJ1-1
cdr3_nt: TGCGCCAGCAGCTTCTCCGACAGGGAAGGTGAAGCTTTCTTT
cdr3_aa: CASSFSDREGEAFF

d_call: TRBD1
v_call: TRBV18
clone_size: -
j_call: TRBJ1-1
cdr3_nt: TGTGCCAGCTCAACCGGGACAGGTTCCTCCGAAGCTTTCTTT
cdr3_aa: CASSTGTGSSEAFF

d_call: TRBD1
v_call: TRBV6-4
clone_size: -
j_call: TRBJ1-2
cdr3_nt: TGTGCCAGCAGACACAGACAGGGATTATTATATGGCTACACCTTC
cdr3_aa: CASRHRQGLLYGYTF

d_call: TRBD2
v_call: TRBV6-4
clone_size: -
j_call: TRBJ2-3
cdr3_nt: TGTGCCAGCAGTCCCGGACTAGCTGCAGATACGCAGTATTTT
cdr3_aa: CASSPGLAADTQYF

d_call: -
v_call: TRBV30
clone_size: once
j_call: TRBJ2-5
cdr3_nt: TGTGCCTGTTCGAGGACAGCCCAAGAGACCCAGTACTTC
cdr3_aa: CACSRTAQETQYF

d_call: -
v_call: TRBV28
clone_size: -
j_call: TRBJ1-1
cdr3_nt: TGTGCCAGCAGCCTCCCTGGAAGAGAGGAGGCTTTCTTT
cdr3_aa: CASSLPGREEAFF

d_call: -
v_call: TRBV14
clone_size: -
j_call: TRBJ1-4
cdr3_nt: TGTGCCAGCAGCCAAATTCCGGGCCCTGAAAAACTGTTTTTT
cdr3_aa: CASSQIPGPEKLFF

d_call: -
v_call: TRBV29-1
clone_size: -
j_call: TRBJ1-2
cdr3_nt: TGCAGCGTTGGGGTAACAGGGAACTATGGCTACACCTTC
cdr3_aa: CSVGVTGNYGYTF

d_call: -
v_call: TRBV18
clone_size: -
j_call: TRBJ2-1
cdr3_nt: TGTGCCAGCTCACCGTGGGTGGGGGCCTACAATGAGCAGTTCTTC
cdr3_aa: CASSPWVGAYNEQFF

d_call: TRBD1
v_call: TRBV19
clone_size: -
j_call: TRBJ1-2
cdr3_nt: TGTGCCAGTAGTGTACAGGGGGACTTCTATGGCTACACCTTC
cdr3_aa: CASSVQGDFYGYTF

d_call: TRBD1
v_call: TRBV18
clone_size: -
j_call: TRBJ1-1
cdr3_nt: TGTGCCAGCTCACCAGTCCCGGGACAGGGGTGGAACACTGAAGCTTTCTTT
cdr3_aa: CASSPVPGQGWNTEAFF

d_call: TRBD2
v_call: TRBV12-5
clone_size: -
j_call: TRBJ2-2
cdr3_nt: TGTGCTAGTGGCATGGTAGCGGGGGAGAACACCGGGGAGCTGTTTTTT
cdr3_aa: CASGMVAGENTGELFF

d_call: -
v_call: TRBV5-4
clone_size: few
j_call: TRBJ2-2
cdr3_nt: TGTGCCAGCAGCTTTGGAGAGAAGAACACCGGGGAGCTGTTTTTT
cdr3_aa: CASSFGEKNTGELFF

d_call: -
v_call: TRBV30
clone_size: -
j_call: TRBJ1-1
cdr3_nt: TGTGCCTCGAGTACCCGGCCCAGTTCGCCCACTGAAGCTTTCTTT
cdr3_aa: CASSTRPSSPTEAFF

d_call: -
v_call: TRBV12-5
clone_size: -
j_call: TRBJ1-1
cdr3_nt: TGTGCTAGTGGTTTGGTACGAGGGGCTGAAGCTTTCTTT
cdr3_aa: CASGLVRGAEAFF

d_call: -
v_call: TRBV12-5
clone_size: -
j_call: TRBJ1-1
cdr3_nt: TGTGCTAGTGGTCTGATAGGCCCTAACGAAGCTTTCTTT
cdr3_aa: CASGLIGPNEAFF

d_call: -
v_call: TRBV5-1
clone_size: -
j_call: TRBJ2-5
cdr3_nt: TGCGCCAGCAGCTTCCCAGAAGAGACCCAGTACTTC
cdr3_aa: CASSFPEETQYF

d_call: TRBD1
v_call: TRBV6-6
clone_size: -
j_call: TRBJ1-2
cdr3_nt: TGTGCCAGCAGTTACTCGGACAGGGGATTCGCCTACACCTTC
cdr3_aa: CASSYSDRGFAYTF

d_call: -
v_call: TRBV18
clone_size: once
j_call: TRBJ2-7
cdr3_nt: TGTGCCAGCTCGCCCACAAACGGCGACGAGCAGTACTTC
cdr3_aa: CASSPTNGDEQYF

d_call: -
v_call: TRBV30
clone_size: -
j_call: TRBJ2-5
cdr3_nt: TGTGCCCGGATTAGGGGGACCACCCAGGCGGTCCAGTACTTC
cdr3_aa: CARIRGTTQAVQYF